A single sample gave rise to the 13 T cell receptor beta chains below, sequenced in a study of T cell clonality in common variable immunodeficiency. Overall study results and limits: Common variable immunodeficiency TCR beta sequences reportedly had fewer deletions and N-nucleotide insertions.

These receptors' targets are unknown. Some clones are missing from TCRdb's copy, which holds only in-frame ones; the method was immunoSEQ multiplex PCR. The repertoire consists of 10,000 to 13,000 clones, none detected only once. Material: peripheral blood mononuclear cells. The source of these receptors is a human donor with common variable immunodeficiency.

This clone has at least ten counts. Read coverage stops 3 residues before the CDR3 terminus; the germline J gene supplies the remainder. The J gene is TRBJ1-6, the V gene TRBV5-1; the match to TRBD1 covers 8 bases. After removal of 0 bases from V and 10 bases from J, the junction contained 6 bases not matched to a gene. The CDR3 extends over 15 amino acids. CDR1 is SGHRS, CDR2 YFSETQ, per germline. This CDR3 is CASSLEGRGPSPLHF. The sequenced part of the CDR3 DNA is TGCGCCAGCAGCTTGGAGGGCAGGGGGCCCTCACCC.

About this clone itself: The read is 3 residues too short to cover the CDR3 end, so that end is filled in from the germline J gene. The rearrangement uses TRBV7-2 and TRBJ2-1; 9 nucleotides match TRBD2. Germline assignment: CDR1 SGHTA and CDR2 FQGNSA. Germline trimming cut 0 bases from V and 4 bases from J; bases unmatched to any gene: 1. The CDR3 is made up of 15 amino acids. CDR3 DNA, as far as it was read: TGTGCCAGCAGCTTAGCTAGCGGGGGATACAATGAG. Amino acid sequence: CASSLASGGYNE. The entire CDR3 protein reads CASSLASGGYNEQFF.

This clone appeared a few times. Read data end 3 residues before the CDR3 end; the end is taken from the germline J gene. This chain uses TRBV30 with TRBJ2-7; 10 nucleotides align to TRBD2. This CDR3 contains 14 residues. CDR1 and CDR2 (germline): GTSNPN, SVGIG (reference sequence). The trim removed 5 bases at V and 2 bases at J, leaving 6 bases unmatched. The sequenced CDR3 bases are TGTGCCTGGGCCGGTCTAGCGGGGGCCTACGAG. Encoded protein: CAWAGLAGAYE. The whole CDR3 reads CAWAGLAGAYEQYF.

This clone showed up just a few times. The read is 3 residues too short to cover the CDR3 end, so that end is filled in from the germline J gene. V and J are TRBV7-8 and TRBJ2-1; 12 bases map to TRBD1. The CDR3 covers 15 residues. V trimming: 5 bases; J trimming: 7 bases; junction bases outside the gene matches: 6. CDR1 is SGHVS and CDR2 is FQNEAQ in the germline V gene. CDR3 region: CASSQGQGARNEQFF. The CDR3 bases that were read are TGTGCCAGCAGCCAGGGACAGGGGGCTCGGAATGAG.

In this sample, this clone turned up a few times. The read is 3 residues too short to cover the CDR3 end, so that end is filled in from the germline J gene. This rearrangement joins TRBV7-3 to TRBJ2-1, with 14 bases matching TRBD2. CDR1 and CDR2 from the germline V gene are SGHTA and FQGTGA. The CDR3 extends over 19 amino acids. Trimming removed 1 base from V and 7 bases from J; junction bases left unmatched: 12. This CDR3 is CASSLNGGTSGRRVNEQFF. The DNA read from the CDR3 is TGTGCCAGCAGCTTAAACGGGGGGACTAGCGGGAGAAGAGTGAATGAG.

This clone was seen more than once but under ten times. The observed sequence ends 3 residues before the CDR3 terminus, with the missing tail filled in from the germline J gene. The chain combines TRBV18 with TRBJ1-6, with TRBD1 as a possible D gene (5 bases). CDR3 length: 15 amino acids. V lost 1 base and J lost 7, with 11 bases in between. CDR1 and CDR2 (germline): KGHSH, LQKENI. The CDR3 spells CASSPLGADNSPLHF. The CDR3 DNA, read in part, is TGTGCCAGCTCACCACTAGGGGCGGACAATTCACCC.

This clone was counted between two and nine times. From the germline J gene comes the end of the CDR3, since the read stops 3 residues before it. This chain uses TRBV20-1 with TRBJ2-1, with D possibly TRBD1 on 5 matching bases. Germline assignment: CDR1 DFQATT and CDR2 SNEGSKA (reference sequence). CDR3 size: 15 residues. The ends were cut back, 6 bases at V and 3 bases at J, with 18 bases in the middle. The sequenced CDR3 bases are TGCAGTGCAGGGGCACTTCTCGGCTTCTACAATGAG. Translating it yields CSAGALLGFYNE. In full, the CDR3 is CSAGALLGFYNEQFF.

This clone is labeled medium-sized (0.01 to 0.1%). One end of the junction fails to match germline, which may point to a read error. The CDR3 end falls 3 residues outside the read, so it is completed with the germline J gene. The rearrangement uses TRBV4-2 and TRBJ1-2; D gene unclear. Germline V lookup: CDR1 LGHNA, CDR2 YNFKEQ. The CDR3 extends over 13 amino acids. Here the CDR3 reads CASSQTGIYGYTF. Incomplete CDR3 DNA: TGCGCCAGCAGCCAAACGGGTATCTATGGC.

This clone was detected a few times. The CDR3 end is not reached by the read, which stops 3 residues before it; the germline J gene fills it in. V and J are TRBV19 and TRBJ2-7; TRBD2 agrees at 10 bases. Trimming cost V 6 bases and J 2 bases; bases outside gene matches: 7. The germline gives CDR1 LNHDA, CDR2 SQIVND (reference sequence). The CDR3 contains 15 residues. The DNA read from the CDR3 is TGTGCCAGTAGGACTAAGCGGGAGGGGACCTACGAG. The encoded protein is CASRTKREGTYE. The whole CDR3 sequence is CASRTKREGTYEQYF.

This clone was seen a handful of times. The observed sequence ends 3 residues before the CDR3 terminus, with the missing tail filled in from the germline J gene. The genes are TRBV19 and TRBJ1-5; a possible D gene is TRBD1 (6 bases). The V gene's germline CDR1 is LNHDA and CDR2 SQIVND (reference sequence). The CDR3 has 14 residues. Trimming took 5 bases from V and 4 from J, leaving 12 bases between them. CDR3 bases read: TGTGCCAGTAGTCTCGGTCAGGGGAATCAGCCC. This translates into CASSLGQGNQP. The full CDR3 reads CASSLGQGNQPQHF.

This clone is labeled as medium-sized. The CDR3 end lies 3 residues beyond the end of the read and is filled in from the germline J gene. The chain is built from TRBV7-3 and TRBJ2-1; a possible D gene is TRBD1 (5 bases). CDR1 and CDR2 (germline): SGHTA, FQGTGA. This CDR3 spans 15 amino acids. With 5 bases removed from V and 2 bases from J, the gap between germline ends came to 13 bases. The DNA read from the CDR3 is TGTGCCAGCAGCCCCTCAGGGCTGGCCTACAATGAG. As protein: CASSPSGLAYNE. The CDR3 in full is CASSPSGLAYNEQFF.

As concerns this clone: The DNA ends 3 residues before the CDR3 does, and the rest of the CDR3 is filled in from the germline J gene. J is TRBJ2-7 and V is TRBV7-3; TRBD2 aligns across 8 bases. The V gene's germline CDR1 is SGHTA and CDR2 FQGTGA. The V gene end was trimmed by 5 bases and the J gene end by 3 bases; junction bases not matched to a gene: 9. The CDR3 extends over 15 amino acids. The CDR3 bases that were read are TGTGCCAGCAGCCCCCATGGGAGCGGGAGCTACGAG. Protein product: CASSPHGSGSYE. The complete CDR3 reads CASSPHGSGSYEQYF.

This clone was picked up a small number of times. The CDR3 end lies 3 residues beyond the end of the read and is filled in from the germline J gene. The V call is TRBV5-1, the J call TRBJ1-3; TRBD1 matches 7 bases. CDR1 is SGHRS and CDR2 is YFSETQ in the germline V gene. The CDR3 runs to 17 residues. J gave up 1 base and V 0 bases, and 7 bases lay outside the gene matches. Here the CDR3 reads CASSLEGAGRSGNTIYF. Partial CDR3 DNA: TGCGCCAGCAGCTTGGAGGGGGCAGGGAGGTCTGGAAACACC.